The rows below give T cell receptor beta chains drawn from one sample of a study of shared clonotypes between healthy human individuals. The protocol was immunoSEQ multiplex PCR, while the TCRdb copy is restricted to in-frame clones and leaves out a portion. The table shows approximately 840,000 clones, with 96% occurring only once. The sequenced sample consisted of naive CD8+ T cells sorted from blood. Receptor source: a man younger than 40 in good health. Each CDR3 is given with its conserved first and last residue. Each record gives: CDR3 length, J gene, V gene, CDR3 protein.

13 | TRBJ2-5 | TRBV11-2 | CASSLWSGETQYF
17 | TRBJ2-4 | TRBV4-1 | CASSQATSGEAKNIQYF
17 | TRBJ2-1 | TRBV11-3 | CASSLDRLVNERNEQFF
16 | TRBJ2-7 | TRBV30 | CAWSAVGGPGVYEQYF
16 | TRBJ2-1 | TRBV7-9 | CASSPSRASGSPEQFF
15 | TRBJ2-1 | TRBV19 | CASSILSVSYNEQFF
14 | TRBJ2-7 | TRBV15 | CATSRPNGAYEQYF
14 | TRBJ1-4 | TRBV5-1 | CASSLGDGGEKLFF
14 | TRBJ2-7 | TRBV15 | CATREGQGSYEQYF
13 | TRBJ2-7 | TRBV30 | CAWTRGQSYEQYF
14 | TRBJ2-7 | TRBV14 | CASSSGAGDSEQYF
15 | TRBJ2-2 | TRBV4-3 | CASSQDTVGAGELFF
18 | TRBJ1-2 | TRBV6-1 | CASSEAGSRTGANYGYTF
11 | TRBJ1-2 | TRBV28 | CASSLGGGYTF
15 | TRBJ1-2 | TRBV29-1 | CSVELPGSDSYGYTF
15 | TRBJ2-2 | TRBV29-1 | CSVDFGRVETGELFF
15 | TRBJ2-1 | TRBV7-2 | CASSSVAGTYNEQFF
13 | TRBJ1-5 | TRBV11-2 | CASSLDEYQPQHF
15 | TRBJ2-7 | TRBV7-8 | CASSSRLAGAYEQYF
19 | TRBJ1-3 | TRBV4-1 | CASSQARAPGGFDGNTIYF
16 | TRBJ2-3 | TRBV18 | CASSLGTSGSTDTQYF
15 | TRBJ2-7 | TRBV4-1 | CASSQEYGMIYEQYF
13 | TRBJ2-7 | TRBV28 | CASSLGPSYEQYF
15 | TRBJ2-7 | TRBV4-2 | CASSQASGSSYEQYF
15 | TRBJ1-2 | TRBV10-3 | CAISESTVTSYGYTF